The clone carrying this T cell receptor beta chain was counted ten times or more. Its antigen is not known. Clinical symptoms, serum thyroxine and TRAb, thyroid ultrasound and orbital computed tomography were used for the diagnoses. This sample is part of a study of T cells in Graves' hyperthyroidism and ophthalmopathy. Whole-study findings and limits: In simple terms, a model built on 13 V-J features told ophthalmopathy apart from stable hyperthyroidism.

Losses at the gene ends were 5 bases for V and 0 bases for J; bases not matched to a gene: 3. The CDR3 spans 15 residues. Germline V gene sequence: CDR1 SGHVS, CDR2 FQNEAQ. Regions amplified from RNA transcripts were the TCR beta CDR3 regions. Researchers ran a first-round RT-PCR on the TCR CDR3 using the HTBI primer set. TCRdb fed the multiplex PCR reads into MiXCR, producing one record per CDR3 protein. The sample contains 400,000 to 600,000 distinct CDR3 sequences, roughly a sixth of which appear only once. The chain carries TRBV7-8 and TRBJ2-7, with 11 bases matching TRBD2. Sample: blood. The sequence was collected from a woman younger than 45 with Graves' ophthalmopathy. CDR3 amino acids: CASSVGTSGSYEQYF. The CDR3 nucleotides are TGTGCCAGCAGCGTGGGGACTAGCGGCTCCTACGAGCAGTACTTC.